This T cell receptor (beta chain) stems from a study of T cell repertoires in cytomegalovirus infection. Study-wide background: Recently identified HLA-C-restricted CMV epitopes were used, and well-studied HLA-B-restricted CMV epitopes were used as well. Indications came from public TCR beta signatures; they pointed to CMV infection and to a matching HLA type.

About this clonotype itself: Its specificity is unknown.

Whole-study results and caveats: Carriers of CMV and the relevant HLA type were discriminated by public TCR beta frequency.

V lost 1 base and J lost 5, with 14 bases in between. The CDR3 has 15 amino acids. Looked up from germline, CDR1 is SNHLY and CDR2 is FYNNEI. TCRdb passed the reads through MiXCR, listing each CDR3 protein once. The sample includes around 900,000 distinct CDR3 sequences, about a third of them seen just once. The TCR comes from a human donor in good health (CMV status not recorded). Some clones in this sample may be carry-over from other donors' samples. The source was cultured CD8+ T cells from PBMCs, collected from culture after CMV antigen stimulation. The chain uses TRBV2 and TRBJ1-1; no clear D. CDR3 in DNA: TGTGCCAGCAGTGAAGGGGTAGGGAGGAGAACTGAAGCTTTCTTT. Protein: CASSEGVGRRTEAFF. Full variable domain (remainder filled in from reference TRBV2 and TRBJ1-1): EPEVTQTPSHQVTQMGQEVILRCVPISNHLYFYWYRQILGQKVEFLVSFYNNEISEKSEIFDDQFSVERPDGSNFTLKIRSTKLEDSAMYFCASSEGVGRRTEAFFGQGTRLTVV.